This TCR beta chain appears in the sequencing data of a study of molecular identifiers for immune sequencing clone quantification. Libraries of bulk TCR were made by previously described methods (with listed TCR primers). TCRdb used MiXCR to reprocess the PCR reads, holding one entry per CDR3 protein. The data show about 500,000 distinct CDR3 sequences, roughly a fifth seen once. There are 18 residues in the CDR3. CDR1 is LGHNA, CDR2 YSLEER, per germline. Comment on this clonotype: Its matching antigen is unknown. An end of the junction does not agree with germline; a read error may underlie this.

Study results and caveats: In naive cells, under 1% of molecules belonged to clones above 20 RNA copies, against over 97% in effector cells.

This TCR came from a human donor in good health. Some libraries in this study had Jurkat cell RNA spiked in. This rearrangement joins TRBV4-3 to TRBJ2-2, with TRBD2 matching over 9 bases. The sample comprised naive CD8+ T cells from blood, with Jurkat cell RNA spiked in. The sample's subset: FACS-sorted CD8+CD4-CCR7+CD45RA+ naive T cells. The DNA of the CDR3 is TGCGCCAGCAGCCAAGAGGGACTAGCTGGGTTAAACACCAGGGAGCTGTTTTTT. Its translation is CASSQEGLAGLNTRELFF.